The source of this T cell receptor (beta chain) is a study of cytotoxic CD8 clonotypes in ibrutinib-treated CLL. V lost 4 bases to trimming and J lost 2 bases, with 2 bases between them. CDR1 and CDR2 (germline): SGHRS, YFSETQ. The CDR3 totals 11 residues. Study-wide points: Circulating CD8+ T-cell counts were tracked by baseline clonality, which exceeded that of age-matched healthy donors. Under therapy, public clonotypes either contracted or stayed stable, and they were uncommon.

This clone occurred once. Its antigen is undetermined. Repertoires were generated with immunoSEQ multiplex PCR, while TCRdb's copy carries only in-frame clones and drops some. The sample lists 55,000 to 80,000 clones, around 52% seen once, with approximately 14% in the top ten. Source: PBMCs, taken after 12 months of ibrutinib treatment. This receptor was taken from a human donor with chronic lymphocytic leukemia. This chain joins TRBV5-1 and TRBJ2-3; D unclear. The CDR3 DNA reads as TGCGCCAGCAGCCACACAGATACGCAGTATTTT. Translating it yields CASSHTDTQYF.